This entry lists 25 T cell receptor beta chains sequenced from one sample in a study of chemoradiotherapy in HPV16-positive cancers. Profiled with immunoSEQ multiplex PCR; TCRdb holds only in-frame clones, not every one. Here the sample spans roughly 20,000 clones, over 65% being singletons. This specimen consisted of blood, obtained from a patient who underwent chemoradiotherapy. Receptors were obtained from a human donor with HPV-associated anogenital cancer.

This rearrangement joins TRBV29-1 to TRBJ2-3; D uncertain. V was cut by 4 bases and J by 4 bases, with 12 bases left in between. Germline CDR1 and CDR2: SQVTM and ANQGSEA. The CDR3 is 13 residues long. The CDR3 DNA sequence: TGCAGCGTTGTCGTCACCTTCGCAGATACGCAGTATTTT. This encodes CSVVVTFADTQYF.

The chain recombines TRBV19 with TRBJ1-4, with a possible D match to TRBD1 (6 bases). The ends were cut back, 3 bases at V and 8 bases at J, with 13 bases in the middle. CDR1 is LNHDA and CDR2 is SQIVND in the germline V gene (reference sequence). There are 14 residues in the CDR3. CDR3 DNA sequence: TGTGCCAGTAGTATGTGGGGGCTCGAGGAAAAACTGTTTTTT. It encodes CASSMWGLEEKLFF.

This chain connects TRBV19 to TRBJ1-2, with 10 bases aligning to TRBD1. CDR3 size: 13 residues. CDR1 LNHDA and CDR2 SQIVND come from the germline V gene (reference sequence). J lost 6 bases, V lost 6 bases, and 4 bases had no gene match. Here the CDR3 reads CASRYDRGHGYTF. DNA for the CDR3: TGTGCCAGTAGATACGACAGGGGGCATGGCTACACCTTC.

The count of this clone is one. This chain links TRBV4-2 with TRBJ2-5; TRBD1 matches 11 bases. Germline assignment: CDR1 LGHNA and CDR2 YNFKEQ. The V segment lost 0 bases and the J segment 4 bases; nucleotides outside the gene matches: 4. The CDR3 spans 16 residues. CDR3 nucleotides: TGTGCCAGCAGCCAAGAGGGGACAGGGGGGGGAGAGACCCAGTACTTC. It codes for CASSQEGTGGGETQYF.

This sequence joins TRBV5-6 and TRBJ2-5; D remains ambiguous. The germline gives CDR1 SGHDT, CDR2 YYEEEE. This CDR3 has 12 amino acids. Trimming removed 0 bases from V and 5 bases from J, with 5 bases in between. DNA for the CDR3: TGTGCCAGCAGCTTGGGGCCGGAGACCCAGTACTTC. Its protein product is CASSLGPETQYF.

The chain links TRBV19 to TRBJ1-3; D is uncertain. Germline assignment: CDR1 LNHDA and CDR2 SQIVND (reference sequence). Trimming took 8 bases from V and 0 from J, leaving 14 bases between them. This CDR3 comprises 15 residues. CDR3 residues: CASGGAPSSGNTIYF. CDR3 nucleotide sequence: TGTGCCAGTGGAGGAGCCCCAAGCTCTGGAAACACCATATATTTT.

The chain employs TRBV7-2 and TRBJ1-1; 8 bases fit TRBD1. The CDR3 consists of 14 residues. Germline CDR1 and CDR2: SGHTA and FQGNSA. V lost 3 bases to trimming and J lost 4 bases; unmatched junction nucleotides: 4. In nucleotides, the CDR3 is TGTGCCAGCAGCTTCGCAGGGGGCCCCACTGAAGCTTTCTTT. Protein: CASSFAGGPTEAFF.

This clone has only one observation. CDR3 residues: CASRGLSPLSNQPQHF. Written as DNA, the CDR3 is TGTGCCAGCAGGGGACTCAGTCCCTTAAGCAATCAGCCCCAGCATTTT. V and J are TRBV27 and TRBJ1-5; D may be TRBD1 (5 bases). Germline values: CDR1 MNHEY, CDR2 SMNVEV (reference sequence). This CDR3 is built from 16 residues. V shed 6 bases and J shed 1 base, with 16 bases lying between them.

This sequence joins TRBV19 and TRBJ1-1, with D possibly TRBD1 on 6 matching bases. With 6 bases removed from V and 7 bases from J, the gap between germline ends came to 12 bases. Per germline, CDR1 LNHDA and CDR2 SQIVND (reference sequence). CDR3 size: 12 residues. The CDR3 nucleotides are TGTGCCAGTAGCTGGGGGCAGTATGAAGCTTTCTTT. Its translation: CASSWGQYEAFF.

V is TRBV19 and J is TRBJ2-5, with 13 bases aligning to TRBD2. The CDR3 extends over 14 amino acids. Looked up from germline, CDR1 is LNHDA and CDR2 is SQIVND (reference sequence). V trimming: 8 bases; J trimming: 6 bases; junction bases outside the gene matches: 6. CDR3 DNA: TGTGCCAGTCCTCGGACTAGCGGGGGAAAGACCCAGTACTTC. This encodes CASPRTSGGKTQYF.

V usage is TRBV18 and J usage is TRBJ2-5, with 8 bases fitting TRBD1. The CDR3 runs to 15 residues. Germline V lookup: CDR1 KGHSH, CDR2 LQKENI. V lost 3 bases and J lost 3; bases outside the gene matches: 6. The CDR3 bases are TGTGCCAGCTCACCTGGGGACAGGTACGAAGAGACCCAGTACTTC. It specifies CASSPGDRYEETQYF. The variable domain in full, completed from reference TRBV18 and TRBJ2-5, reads NAGVMQNPRHLVRRRGQEARLRCSPMKGHSHVYWYRQLPEEGLKFMVYLQKENIIDESGMPKERFSAEFPKEGPSILRIQQVVRGDSAAYFCASSPGDRYEETQYFGPGTRLLVL.

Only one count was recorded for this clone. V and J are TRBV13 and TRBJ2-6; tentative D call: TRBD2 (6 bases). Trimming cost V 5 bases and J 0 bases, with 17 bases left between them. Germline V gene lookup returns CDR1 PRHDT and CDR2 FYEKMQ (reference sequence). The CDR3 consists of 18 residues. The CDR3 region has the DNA TGTGCCAGCAGCCACCCCGGCGGGGCTGGCTCTGGGGCCAACGTCCTGACTTTC. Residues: CASSHPGGAGSGANVLTF.

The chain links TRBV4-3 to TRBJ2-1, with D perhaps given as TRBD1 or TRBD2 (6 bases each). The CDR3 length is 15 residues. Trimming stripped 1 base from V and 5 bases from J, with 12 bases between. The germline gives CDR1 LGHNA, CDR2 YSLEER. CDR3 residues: CASSQVRGRHNEQFF. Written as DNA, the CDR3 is TGCGCCAGCAGCCAAGTCCGGGGGCGGCACAATGAGCAGTTCTTC.

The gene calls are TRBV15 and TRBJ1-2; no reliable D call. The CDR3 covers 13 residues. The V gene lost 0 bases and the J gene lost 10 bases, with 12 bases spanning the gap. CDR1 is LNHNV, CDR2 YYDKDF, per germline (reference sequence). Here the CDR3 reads CATSRELETAYTF. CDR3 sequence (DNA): TGTGCCACCAGCAGAGAATTGGAGACGGCCTACACCTTC.

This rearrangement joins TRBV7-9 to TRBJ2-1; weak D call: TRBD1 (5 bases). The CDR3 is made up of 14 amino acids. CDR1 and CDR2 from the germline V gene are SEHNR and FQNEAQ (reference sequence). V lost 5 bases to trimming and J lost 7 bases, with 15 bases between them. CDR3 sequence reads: CASSLWPDKNEQFF. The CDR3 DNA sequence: TGTGCCAGCAGCCTTTGGCCGGACAAAAATGAGCAGTTCTTC.

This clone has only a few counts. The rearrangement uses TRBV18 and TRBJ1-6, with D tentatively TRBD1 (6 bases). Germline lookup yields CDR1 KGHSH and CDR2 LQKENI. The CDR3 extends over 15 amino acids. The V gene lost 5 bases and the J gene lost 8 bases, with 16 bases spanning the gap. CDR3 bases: TGTGCCAGCTCAGCCCGCGCGGGGGGCGATTCACCCCTCCACTTT. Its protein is CASSARAGGDSPLHF.

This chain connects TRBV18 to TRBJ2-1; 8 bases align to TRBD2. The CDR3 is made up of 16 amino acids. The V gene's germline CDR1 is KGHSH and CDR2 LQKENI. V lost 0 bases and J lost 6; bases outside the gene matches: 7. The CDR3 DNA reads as TGTGCCAGCTCACCACCCGGGGGGGCTGAGGTCAATGAGCAGTTCTTC. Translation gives CASSPPGGAEVNEQFF.

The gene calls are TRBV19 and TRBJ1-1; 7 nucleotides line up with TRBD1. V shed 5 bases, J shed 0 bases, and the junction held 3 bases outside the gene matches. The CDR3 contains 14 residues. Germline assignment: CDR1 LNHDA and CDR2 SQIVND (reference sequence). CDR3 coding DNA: TGTGCCAGTAGTTCGGGACAGATGAACACTGAAGCTTTCTTT. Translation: CASSSGQMNTEAFF.

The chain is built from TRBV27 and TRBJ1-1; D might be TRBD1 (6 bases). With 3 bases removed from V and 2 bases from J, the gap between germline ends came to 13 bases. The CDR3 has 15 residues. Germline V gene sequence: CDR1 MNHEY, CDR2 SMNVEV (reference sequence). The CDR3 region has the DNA TGTGCCAGCAGTTTGGGGGCAGGATCAAACACTGAAGCTTTCTTT. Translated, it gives CASSLGAGSNTEAFF.

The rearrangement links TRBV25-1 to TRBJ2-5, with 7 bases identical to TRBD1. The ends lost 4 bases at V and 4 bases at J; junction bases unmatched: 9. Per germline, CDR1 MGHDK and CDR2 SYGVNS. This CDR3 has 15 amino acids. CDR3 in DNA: TGTGCCAGCAGTGCACTCCAAGGGGGCCGAGAGACCCAGTACTTC. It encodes CASSALQGGRETQYF.

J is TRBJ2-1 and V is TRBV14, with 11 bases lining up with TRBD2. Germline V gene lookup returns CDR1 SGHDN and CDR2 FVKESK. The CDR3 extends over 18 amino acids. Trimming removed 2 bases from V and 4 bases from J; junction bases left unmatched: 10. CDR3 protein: CASSQLAGGRVRYNEQFF. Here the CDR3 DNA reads TGTGCCAGCAGCCAACTAGCGGGGGGCCGGGTTAGATACAATGAGCAGTTCTTC.

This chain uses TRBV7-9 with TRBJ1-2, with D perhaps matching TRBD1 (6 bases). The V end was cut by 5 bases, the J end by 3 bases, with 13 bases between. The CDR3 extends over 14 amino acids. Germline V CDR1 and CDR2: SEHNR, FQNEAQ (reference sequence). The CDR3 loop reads CASSRLRGDYGYTF. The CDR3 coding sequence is TGTGCCAGCAGCCGACTGAGGGGGGACTATGGCTACACCTTC.

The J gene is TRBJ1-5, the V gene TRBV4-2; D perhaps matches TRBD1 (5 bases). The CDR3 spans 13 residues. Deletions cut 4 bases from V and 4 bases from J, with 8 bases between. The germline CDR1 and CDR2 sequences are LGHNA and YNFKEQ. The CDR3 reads CASSRGGNQPQHF. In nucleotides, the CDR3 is TGTGCCAGCAGCCGGGGGGGGAATCAGCCCCAGCATTTT.

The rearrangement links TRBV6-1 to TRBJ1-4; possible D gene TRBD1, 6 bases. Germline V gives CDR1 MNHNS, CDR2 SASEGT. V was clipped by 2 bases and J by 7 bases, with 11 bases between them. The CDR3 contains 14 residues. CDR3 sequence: CASSEIGGSEKLFF. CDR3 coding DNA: TGTGCCAGCAGTGAAATCGGGGGCAGTGAAAAACTGTTTTTT.

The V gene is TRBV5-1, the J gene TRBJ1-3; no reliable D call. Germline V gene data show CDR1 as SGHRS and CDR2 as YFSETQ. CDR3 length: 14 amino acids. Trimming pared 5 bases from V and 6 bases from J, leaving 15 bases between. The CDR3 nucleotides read TGCGCCAGCAGGTTATACGGTAATGAAAACACCATATATTTT. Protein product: CASRLYGNENTIYF.